The 16 T cell receptor beta chains in this list originate from one sample, sequenced in a study of cytomegalovirus exposure and HLA in healthy donors. The study ran its PCR with 60 Vbeta and 13 Jbeta primers. Using immunoSEQ multiplex PCR, the repertoire was profiled, and TCRdb retains in-frame clones only, with some absent. The repertoire has over 150,000 clones, about 83% of them found once; the top ten carry 4.8%. The sequenced sample consisted of PBMCs. These receptors all come from a girl under 18 in good health and CMV-seropositive.

The gene calls are TRBV7-2 and TRBJ1-2; TRBD1 is a possible D gene (5 bases). The CDR3 has 14 residues. The V and J ends lost 8 bases and 2 bases respectively, with 15 bases between them. CDR1 and CDR2 from the germline V gene are SGHTA and FQGNSA. CDR3 in DNA: TGTGCCAGCCGGGGGTTACGGGACAACTATGGCTACACCTTC. Amino acids: CASRGLRDNYGYTF.

The chain combines TRBV2 with TRBJ1-5, with D possibly being TRBD1 (5 bases). CDR3 length equals 11 residues. Germline CDR1 is SNHLY and CDR2 is FYNNEI. V lost 6 bases and J 7 bases, leaving 7 bases between the germline ends. The CDR3 loop is CASRQGQPQHF. The DNA for the CDR3 is TGTGCCAGCAGGCAGGGCCAGCCCCAGCATTTT.

V gene TRBV19 combines with J gene TRBJ2-2; 9 nucleotides line up with TRBD1. With V trimmed by 9 bases and J by 1 base, 6 bases remained unmatched. The CDR3 extends over 15 amino acids. Germline values: CDR1 LNHDA, CDR2 SQIVND (reference sequence). The DNA of the CDR3 is TGTGCCAGCTTCCCGACAGGGGGGAACACCGGGGAGCTGTTTTTT. This sequence encodes CASFPTGGNTGELFF.

A remark on this clone: Germline and junction disagree at one end, which may indicate a read error. The chain joins TRBV7-7 to TRBJ2-1; the match to TRBD1 covers 8 bases. Germline CDR1 SSHAT, CDR2 FNYEAQ (reference sequence). The CDR3 totals 14 residues. The CDR3 DNA reads TGTGCTAGCAGCGACTTGGACAGGGAGGATGAGCAGTTCTTC. Protein: CASSDLDREDEQFF.

The V gene is TRBV11-2, the J gene TRBJ2-5; maybe TRBD1 (6 bases). Per the germline V gene, CDR1 is SGHAT and CDR2 is FQNNGV. The CDR3 has 16 amino acids. Trimming stripped 0 bases from V and 2 bases from J, with 13 bases between. The CDR3 bases are TGTGCCAGCAGCTTAGAGGTGTGGGGGCAACAAGAGACCCAGTACTTC. This gives the protein CASSLEVWGQQETQYF.

The V and J genes are TRBV7-2 and TRBJ1-2, with 8 bases that match TRBD1. This CDR3 spans 15 amino acids. Germline CDR1 SGHTA, CDR2 FQGNSA. With 2 bases clipped from V and 4 bases from J, the junction kept 6 bases outside the gene matches. CDR3 nucleotides: TGTGCCAGCAGCTTAAGCAGGGGGCGAAGCTATGGCTACACCTTC. The encoded protein is CASSLSRGRSYGYTF.

The chain employs TRBV7-6 and TRBJ1-1; 8 bases line up with TRBD1. The CDR3 loop spans 15 amino acids. Germline CDR1 reads SGHVS; CDR2 reads FNYEAQ. V was clipped by 3 bases and J by 1 base; unmatched bases: 4. CDR3 loop: CASSFPTGANTEAFF. In nucleotides, the CDR3 is TGTGCCAGCAGCTTCCCGACAGGGGCGAACACTGAAGCTTTCTTT.

V gene TRBV6-5 combines with J gene TRBJ2-3; D is perhaps TRBD2 (6 bases). Germline V gene sequence: CDR1 MNHEY, CDR2 SVGAGI. With 8 bases removed from V and 5 bases from J, the gap between germline ends came to 8 bases. CDR3 length equals 11 residues. Written as DNA, the CDR3 is TGTGCCAGCGGGCGGGAAGATACGCAGTATTTT. Its protein product is CASGREDTQYF.

The J gene is TRBJ2-7, the V gene TRBV30; a weak D match, TRBD1 (6 bases). The CDR3 sequence is 12 residues long. Germline V CDR1 and CDR2: GTSNPN, SVGIG (reference sequence). V dropped 0 bases and J dropped 6 bases, with 9 bases sitting between them. CDR3 in DNA: TGTGCCTGGAGTGTCCAGGGGTCCGAGCAGTACTTC. It encodes CAWSVQGSEQYF.

This rearrangement joins TRBV6-1 to TRBJ1-2; TRBD1 might be the D (5 bases). V gave up 0 bases and J gave up 6 bases, with 17 bases separating them. The CDR3 spans 16 residues. Germline CDR1 MNHNS, CDR2 SASEGT. The DNA for the CDR3 is TGTGCCAGCAGTGAAGCGTTTAGGGGCTGGGGTAATGGCTACACCTTC. Residues: CASSEAFRGWGNGYTF.

The chain is built from TRBV28 and TRBJ2-7; 10 bases map to TRBD1. With V trimmed by 4 bases and J by 2 bases, 5 bases remained unmatched. Germline V gives CDR1 MDHEN, CDR2 SYDVKM. This CDR3 comprises 15 residues. DNA for the CDR3: TGTGCCAGCAGTTGGGGACAGGGGACCGCCTACGAGCAGTACTTC. It specifies CASSWGQGTAYEQYF. The complete variable domain, with remaining parts taken from reference TRBV28 and TRBJ2-7, reads DVKVTQSSRYLVKRTGEKVFLECVQDMDHENMFWYRQDPGLGLRLIYFSYDVKMKEKGDIPEGYSVSREKKERFSLILESASTNQTSMYLCASSWGQGTAYEQYFGPGTRLTVT.

V is TRBV10-1 and J is TRBJ2-2; D might be TRBD2 (5 bases). CDR1 is WNHNN, CDR2 SYGVQD, per germline (reference sequence). The V and J ends lost 4 bases and 3 bases respectively, with 9 bases between them. The CDR3 is 14 residues long. The CDR3 protein is CASSGDYYTGELFF. CDR3 DNA sequence: TGCGCCAGCAGTGGTGACTATTACACCGGGGAGCTGTTTTTT.

The chain has TRBV5-6 and TRBJ1-5; possibly TRBD1 for D (5 bases). The germline CDR1 and CDR2 sequences are SGHDT and YYEEEE. V lost 3 bases, J lost 2 bases, and 24 bases lay in between. The CDR3 runs 19 residues. The CDR3 loop reads CASSSMALGASSGNQPQHF. The CDR3, as DNA: TGTGCCAGCAGCTCTATGGCCCTTGGGGCATCTTCCGGCAATCAGCCCCAGCATTTT.

The chain is built from TRBV5-1 and TRBJ2-7; TRBD2 aligns across 8 bases. Germline V gene sequence: CDR1 SGHRS, CDR2 YFSETQ. The CDR3 runs to 16 residues. The V and J ends lost 3 bases and 2 bases, in that order; junction bases with no gene match: 10. This CDR3 reads CASSSALAGGPYEQYF. In DNA, the CDR3 is TGCGCCAGCAGCTCGGCCTTGGCGGGGGGACCCTACGAGCAGTACTTC.

The gene calls are TRBV29-1 and TRBJ1-5; D uncertain. This CDR3 comprises 14 residues. V dropped 0 bases and J dropped 6 bases, with 12 bases sitting between them. The germline gives CDR1 SQVTM, CDR2 ANQGSEA. As DNA, the CDR3 is TGCAGCGTTGAAGACGCCGGGATAGGTCAGCCCCAGCATTTT. Residues: CSVEDAGIGQPQHF. Based on the CDR3 plus reference TRBV29-1 and TRBJ1-5, the full variable domain is SAVISQKPSRDICQRGTSLTIQCQVDSQVTMMFWYRQQPGQSLTLIATANQGSEATYESGFVIDKFPISRPNLTFSTLTVSNMSPEDSSIYLCSVEDAGIGQPQHFGDGTRLSIL.

The chain uses TRBV4-1 and TRBJ1-1; 11 bases align to TRBD1. This CDR3 is 19 amino acids long. CDR1 and CDR2 (germline): MGHRA, YSYEKL. Losses at the gene ends were 4 bases for V and 1 base for J; bases not matched to a gene: 14. The CDR3 spells CASSLILDRGRLGNTEAFF. The CDR3 DNA follows: TGCGCCAGCAGCCTTATCCTGGACAGGGGGCGCTTAGGGAACACTGAAGCTTTCTTT.